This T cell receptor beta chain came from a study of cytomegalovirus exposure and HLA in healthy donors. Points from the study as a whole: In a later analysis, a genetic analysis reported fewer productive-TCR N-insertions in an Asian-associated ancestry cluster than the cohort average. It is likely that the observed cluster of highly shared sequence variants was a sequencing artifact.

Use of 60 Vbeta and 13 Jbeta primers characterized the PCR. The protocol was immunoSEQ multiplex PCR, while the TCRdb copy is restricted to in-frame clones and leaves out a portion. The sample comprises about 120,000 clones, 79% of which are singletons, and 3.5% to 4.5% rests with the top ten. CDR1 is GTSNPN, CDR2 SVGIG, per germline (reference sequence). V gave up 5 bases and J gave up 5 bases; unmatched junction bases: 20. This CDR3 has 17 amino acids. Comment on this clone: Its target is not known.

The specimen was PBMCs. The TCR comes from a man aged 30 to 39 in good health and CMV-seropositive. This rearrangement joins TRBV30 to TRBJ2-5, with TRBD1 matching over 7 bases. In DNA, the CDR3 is TGTGCCTGGGGCGATAGGCGAGGGACAGCCACTTGGGAGACCCAGTACTTC. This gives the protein CAWGDRRGTATWETQYF.